A single sample is the source of the 26 T cell receptor beta chains below, sequenced in a study of vaccination effects on CD4 cells after COVID-19. Peptide-pool stimulation followed by sequencing identified expanded antigen-specific CD4+ clonotypes in the ViraFEST assay. The culture ran for 9 to 11 days, and then CD4+ T cells were isolated. The vaccine given was either BNT162b2 or mRNA-1273, in two doses. Repertoires were generated with immunoSEQ multiplex PCR, while TCRdb's copy carries only in-frame clones and drops some. The sample lists roughly 56,000 clones, around 73% occurring once. What these receptors recognize is not known. The specimen was CD4+ T cells from PBMCs cultured with HCoV-229E spike peptides, collected after COVID-19 vaccination. The receptors come from a human donor who received a COVID-19 vaccine.

Only a few counts were recorded for this clone. V and J are TRBV2 and TRBJ1-1; D gene uncertain. The ends were cut back, 7 bases at V and 5 bases at J, with 11 bases in the middle. Germline values: CDR1 SNHLY, CDR2 FYNNEI. The CDR3 is 12 amino acids. The CDR3 is CASTWGRTEAFF. The CDR3 nucleotides read TGTGCCAGCACTTGGGGAAGAACTGAAGCTTTCTTT.

V and J are TRBV24-1 and TRBJ2-3, with 8 bases identical to TRBD1. Germline V gives CDR1 KGHDR, CDR2 SFDVKD. J gave up 5 bases and V 4 bases, and 10 bases lay outside the gene matches. This CDR3 is built from 16 residues. CDR3 residues: CATSDPPRTGRDTQYF. DNA of the CDR3: TGTGCCACCAGTGACCCCCCAAGGACAGGGAGAGATACGCAGTATTTT.

The chain employs TRBV3-1 (or the pseudogene TRBV3-2) and TRBJ2-4; D is possibly TRBD1 (5 bases). The V end lost 0 bases, the J end lost 3 bases, and 9 bases lay between the germline ends. This CDR3 is built from 15 residues. Germline V CDR1 and CDR2: LGHDT, YNNKEL (reference sequence). CDR3 sequence: CASSQELGVKNIQYF. For the CDR3, the DNA is TGTGCCAGCAGCCAAGAATTAGGGGTCAAAAACATTCAGTACTTC.

This chain joins TRBV24-1 and TRBJ2-5; 7 nucleotides agree with TRBD1. Germline V gene data show CDR1 as KGHDR and CDR2 as SFDVKD. CDR3 length: 15 amino acids. Trimming cost V 6 bases and J 2 bases; bases outside gene matches: 8. The CDR3 nucleotides are TGTGCCACCAGTCAAGGGGGCAGGGCTCAAGAGACCCAGTACTTC. It encodes CATSQGGRAQETQYF.

The chain employs TRBV13 and TRBJ2-4, with D unclear. The CDR3 length is 12 residues. Between the trimmed V and J ends, which lost 2 bases and 6 bases, there was a span of 5 bases. Looked up from germline, CDR1 is PRHDT and CDR2 is FYEKMQ (reference sequence). This chain's CDR3 is CASSLLGNIQYF. CDR3 bases: TGTGCCAGCAGCTTACTCGGAAACATTCAGTACTTC.

This clone has a handful of counts. CDR3 sequence (DNA): TGTGCCAGCATCGTGAGTCCGGTGGGTAATCAGCCCCAGCATTTT. It is translated as CASIVSPVGNQPQHF. The rearrangement joins TRBV6-5 to TRBJ1-5; D uncertain. The V and J ends lost 7 bases and 4 bases respectively, with 17 bases between them. Germline lookup yields CDR1 MNHEY and CDR2 SVGAGI. This CDR3 is built from 15 residues.

This clone was counted a few times. The V gene is TRBV19, the J gene TRBJ1-5; no clear D gene. The germline gives CDR1 LNHDA, CDR2 SQIVND (reference sequence). There are 16 residues in the CDR3. Between the trimmed V and J ends, which lost 0 bases and 3 bases, there was a span of 12 bases. CDR3 coding DNA: TGTGCCAGTAGTATAGATCGACCTCCGATCAATCAGCCCCAGCATTTT. Translation gives CASSIDRPPINQPQHF.

The chain carries TRBV5-6 and TRBJ2-5; 7 positions agree with TRBD1. V was clipped by 6 bases and J by 1 base; unmatched bases: 9. CDR1 and CDR2 (germline): SGHDT, YYEEEE. The CDR3 covers 15 residues. The chain's CDR3 is CASNLPGQTQETQYF. CDR3 bases: TGTGCCAGCAACCTCCCGGGACAGACCCAAGAGACCCAGTACTTC.

J is TRBJ1-1 and V is TRBV30; D is unclear. Germline V CDR1 and CDR2: GTSNPN, SVGIG (reference sequence). The CDR3 has 14 residues. Trimming pared 2 bases from V and 7 bases from J, leaving 17 bases between. This CDR3 is CAWSTAASGDEAFF. In DNA, the CDR3 is TGTGCCTGGAGTACGGCGGCCTCTGGGGATGAAGCTTTCTTT. Complete variable domain (other parts from reference TRBV30 and TRBJ1-1): SQTIHQWPATLVQPVGSPLSLECTVEGTSNPNLYWYRQAAGRGLQLLFYSVGIGQISSEVPQNLSASRPQDRQFILSSKKLLLSDSGFYLCAWSTAASGDEAFFGQGTRLTVV.

The chain is built from TRBV19 and TRBJ2-2; 10 positions match TRBD2. The V gene end was trimmed by 5 bases and the J gene end by 10 bases; junction bases not matched to a gene: 16. The CDR3 is made up of 17 amino acids. CDR1 is LNHDA, CDR2 SQIVND, per germline (reference sequence). The CDR3 nucleotides read TGTGCCAGTAGTCTTATCCAAAGACTAGCGGGTTTGTCGGAGCTGTTTTTT. Its translation: CASSLIQRLAGLSELFF.

The genes are TRBV29-1 and TRBJ1-1, with a possible D match to TRBD1 (6 bases). Germline V CDR1 and CDR2: SQVTM, ANQGSEA. The V end was cut by 4 bases, the J end by 0 bases, with 9 bases between. The CDR3 has 13 amino acids. CDR3 protein: CSVARDMNTEAFF. CDR3 nucleotide sequence: TGCAGCGTTGCTAGGGACATGAACACTGAAGCTTTCTTT.

This chain connects TRBV7-3 to TRBJ2-1; TRBD1 might be the D (5 bases). V lost 1 base to trimming and J lost 5 bases, with 21 bases between them. This CDR3 is 18 amino acids long. CDR1 is SGHTA and CDR2 is FQGTGA in the germline V gene. The CDR3 sequence is CASSLISGILGQDNEQFF. The CDR3 bases are TGTGCCAGCAGCTTAATATCAGGGATCTTAGGACAAGACAATGAGCAGTTCTTC.

The rearrangement links TRBV2 to TRBJ1-2; TRBD1 might be the D (5 bases). V was pared by 3 bases and J by 4 bases, with 9 bases between. The CDR3 extends over 13 amino acids. Germline values: CDR1 SNHLY, CDR2 FYNNEI. CDR3 protein: CASSEMGPYGYTF. In DNA form, the CDR3 reads TGTGCCAGCAGTGAGATGGGGCCCTATGGCTACACCTTC.

The chain employs TRBV2 and TRBJ2-5, with 7 bases that match TRBD1. This CDR3 comprises 16 residues. After removal of 1 base from V and 5 bases from J, the junction contained 10 bases not matched to a gene. The germline CDR1 and CDR2 sequences are SNHLY and FYNNEI. The CDR3 DNA is TGTGCCAGCAGTGAAGACAGGGGATGGGGAGTTGAGACCCAGTACTTC. Translated: CASSEDRGWGVETQYF. Drawing the rest from reference TRBV2 and TRBJ2-5, the complete variable domain is EPEVTQTPSHQVTQMGQEVILRCVPISNHLYFYWYRQILGQKVEFLVSFYNNEISEKSEIFDDQFSVERPDGSNFTLKIRSTKLEDSAMYFCASSEDRGWGVETQYFGPGTRLLVL.

The chain has TRBV6-1 and TRBJ1-2, with a tentative D call TRBD1 (5 bases). This CDR3 contains 14 residues. Trimming removed 3 bases at V and 5 bases at J, with 13 bases between. Germline V CDR1 and CDR2: MNHNS, SASEGT. The CDR3, as DNA: TGTGCCAGCAGTGATCTTCGGACATCTTATGGCTACACCTTC. Its protein product is CASSDLRTSYGYTF.

This clone was detected a few times. The chain uses TRBV5-1 and TRBJ1-1, with D unresolved. This CDR3 is 14 amino acids long. V was shortened by 3 bases and J by 1 base, with 10 bases between the two germline ends. Germline CDR1 reads SGHRS; CDR2 reads YFSETQ. In DNA, the CDR3 is TGCGCCAGCAGCTCGGACGGAGAGAACACTGAAGCTTTCTTT. This encodes CASSSDGENTEAFF.

This chain connects TRBV6-6 to TRBJ2-5; 14 bases are shared with TRBD2. J lost 4 bases, V lost 5 bases, and 9 bases had no gene match. Germline values: CDR1 MNHNY, CDR2 SVGAGI (reference sequence). CDR3 length: 17 amino acids. The CDR3 spells CASSQGLAGVKSETQYF. For the CDR3, the DNA is TGTGCCAGCAGTCAGGGACTAGCGGGGGTAAAATCAGAGACCCAGTACTTC.

The genes are TRBV5-1 and TRBJ2-7; tentatively, D is TRBD1 (5 bases). This CDR3 region has 17 residues. The ends were cut back, 3 bases at V and 7 bases at J, with 26 bases in the middle. Germline V CDR1 and CDR2: SGHRS, YFSETQ. The CDR3 spells CASSSLWGPLPLLEQYV. The CDR3 nucleotides read TGCGCCAGCAGCTCCTTGTGGGGCCCACTGCCCCTGTTAGAGCAGTACGTC.

The chain carries TRBV7-8 and TRBJ2-2; TRBD2 matches 9 bases. CDR1 and CDR2 from the germline V gene are SGHVS and FQNEAQ. Trimming took 1 base from V and 1 from J; bases not matched to a gene: 1. This CDR3 comprises 16 residues. The CDR3 nucleotides read TGTGCCAGCAGCTTAGTAGCGGGGGTGAACACCGGGGAGCTGTTTTTT. This translates into CASSLVAGVNTGELFF.

J is TRBJ2-2 and V is TRBV4-1, with D tentatively TRBD1 (6 bases). CDR3 length equals 16 residues. Per the germline V gene, CDR1 is MGHRA and CDR2 is YSYEKL. V lost 3 bases and J 7 bases, leaving 18 bases between the germline ends. CDR3 sequence (DNA): TGCGCCAGCAGCCATCGGGATACAGGGAAGGACGGGGAGCTGTTTTTT. Translated, it gives CASSHRDTGKDGELFF.

The chain links TRBV9 to TRBJ1-1; perhaps TRBD1 as D (5 bases). Looked up from germline, CDR1 is SGDLS and CDR2 is YYNGEE. V lost 4 bases and J lost 1, with 14 bases in between. This CDR3 contains 15 residues. In DNA form, the CDR3 reads TGTGCCAGCAGCAGAGGACAAGCGAGGAACACTGAAGCTTTCTTT. It specifies CASSRGQARNTEAFF.

This chain connects TRBV19 to TRBJ1-5, with TRBD1 as a possible D gene (5 bases). V gave up 6 bases and J gave up 1 base, with 7 bases separating them. Germline CDR1 is LNHDA and CDR2 is SQIVND (reference sequence). This CDR3 region has 13 residues. Here the CDR3 reads CASSYRSNQPQHF. The CDR3 DNA reads as TGTGCCAGTAGCTACAGGAGCAATCAGCCCCAGCATTTT.

The CDR3 DNA reads as TGTGCCACCAGCAGAGATCGGATCCCCACAACTAATGAAAAACTGTTTTTT. Its translation: CATSRDRIPTTNEKLFF. The chain uses TRBV15 and TRBJ1-4; D ambiguous. The CDR3 consists of 17 residues. Germline V gene lookup returns CDR1 LNHNV and CDR2 YYDKDF (reference sequence). V was shortened by 0 bases and J by 0 bases, with 11 bases between the two germline ends.

The rearrangement uses TRBV7-2 and TRBJ2-5, with 11 bases lining up with TRBD1. V shed 3 bases, J shed 5 bases, and the junction held 5 bases outside the gene matches. This CDR3 is 15 amino acids long. The germline gives CDR1 SGHTA, CDR2 FQGNSA. The CDR3 DNA sequence: TGTGCCAGCAGCTTGATGTGGGACAGGGGGGAGACCCAGTACTTC. It codes for CASSLMWDRGETQYF. Together with reference TRBV7-2 and TRBJ2-5, the CDR3 gives the full variable domain: GAGVSQSPSNKVTEKGKDVELRCDPISGHTALYWYRQSLGQGLEFLIYFQGNSAPDKSGLPSDRFSAERTGGSVSTLTIQRTQQEDSAVYLCASSLMWDRGETQYFGPGTRLLVL.

The rearrangement links TRBV5-4 to TRBJ2-1; D call uncertain. V lost 0 bases and J lost 10, with 11 bases in between. The length of the CDR3 is 13 residues. The germline gives CDR1 SGHNT, CDR2 YYREEE (reference sequence). The CDR3 DNA sequence: TGTGCCAGCAGCTTGGCCCGGTCTATGGAGCAGTTCTTC. Amino acid sequence: CASSLARSMEQFF.

This chain links TRBV24-1 with TRBJ2-2; a possible D gene is TRBD1 (5 bases). The CDR3 spans 17 residues. Germline CDR1 reads KGHDR; CDR2 reads SFDVKD. Trimming left V 0 bases short and J 3 bases short, with 13 bases between. The CDR3 DNA reads TGTGCCACCAGTGATTTGTTTAGGGGCCCTGACACCGGGGAGCTGTTTTTT. The encoded protein is CATSDLFRGPDTGELFF.